Below are 27 T cell receptor beta chains sequenced from a single sample in a study of T cell repertoires in cytomegalovirus infection (dated by TCRdb to about 2019). Sequenced using an Illumina HiSeq 1500. TCRdb trimmed the raw reads at Q25, called clones with MiXCR and kept productive beta chains. Rows with a matching CDR3 protein are joined into one entry that keeps the most common DNA and genes. This sample lists roughly 920,000 distinct CDR3 sequences; approximately 31% were detected once. The top ten clones comprise about an eighth of the sample. Antigens of these TCRs are unknown. The intended sense of this specimen's treatment or condition label: in vitro stimulation with specific CMV peptide epitopes to enrich CMV-specific T cells. The material was cultured CD8+ T cells from PBMCs, obtained from culture after CMV antigen stimulation. All receptors come from a human donor in good health (CMV status not recorded). Some clones in this sample may be carry-over from other donors' samples.

The chain links TRBV5-1 to TRBJ2-3; the D is unclear. CDR1 and CDR2 (germline): SGHRS, YFSETQ. V lost 0 bases to trimming and J lost 2 bases, with 13 bases between them. The CDR3 runs 16 residues. The CDR3 sequence is CASSLELPRYTDTQYF. Here the CDR3 DNA reads TGCGCCAGCAGCTTGGAACTCCCCCGGTACACAGATACGCAGTATTTT.

The rearrangement uses TRBV6-5 and TRBJ1-1, with a weak D call TRBD1 (6 bases). Germline V gives CDR1 MNHEY, CDR2 SVGAGI. Between the trimmed V and J ends, which lost 2 bases and 0 bases, there was a span of 10 bases. This CDR3 region has 15 residues. CDR3 loop: CASSYGRGMNTEAFF. The CDR3 coding sequence is TGTGCCAGCAGTTACGGTAGGGGGATGAACACTGAAGCTTTCTTT.

The J gene is TRBJ2-7, the V gene TRBV12-3 or TRBV12-4; no clear D gene. The CDR3 is 14 residues long. Trimming left V 1 base short and J 0 bases short, with 7 bases between. The DNA for the CDR3 is TGTGCCAGCAGTTTAGGGCTCGGCTCCTACGAGCAGTACTTC. Residues: CASSLGLGSYEQYF.

This clonotype was seen only once. This chain links TRBV12-3 or TRBV12-4 with TRBJ1-2, with 7 bases fitting TRBD1. V gave up 6 bases and J gave up 4 bases; unmatched junction bases: 11. CDR3 size: 15 residues. The CDR3 protein is CASSHMTGWGYGYTF. The CDR3 DNA reads as TGTGCCAGCAGCCATATGACAGGGTGGGGCTATGGCTACACCTTC.

The gene calls are TRBV7-4 and TRBJ1-2; 8 bases line up with TRBD1. The V and J ends lost 6 bases and 4 bases, in that order; junction bases with no gene match: 7. The CDR3 is 14 amino acids. The germline gives CDR1 SGHVT, CDR2 SQSDAQ. The CDR3 DNA is TGTGCCAGCAGATCGACCGGGACAGGCTATGGCTACACCTTC. Its translation: CASRSTGTGYGYTF.

In its sample, this clonotype was seen many times. The chain uses TRBV4-1 and TRBJ1-1; D ambiguous. Trimming left V 3 bases short and J 5 bases short, with 13 bases between. Germline V gene sequence: CDR1 MGHRA, CDR2 YSYEKL. The CDR3 contains 14 residues. The CDR3 reads CASSHITGGTEAFF. CDR3 DNA: TGCGCCAGCAGCCACATTACGGGTGGGACTGAAGCTTTCTTT.

The genes are TRBV6-4 and TRBJ1-1; TRBD1 might be the D (6 bases). V was cut by 0 bases and J by 0 bases, with 8 bases left in between. CDR1 is MRHNA and CDR2 is SNTAGT in the germline V gene. The CDR3 extends over 15 amino acids. CDR3 in DNA: TGTGCCAGCAGTGACTCAGGGGGGATGAACACTGAAGCTTTCTTT. Its protein product is CASSDSGGMNTEAFF.

The rearrangement joins TRBV2 to TRBJ2-7; no reliable D call. The CDR3 is 12 amino acids. Trimming removed 7 bases from V and 5 bases from J, with 12 bases in between. Germline V CDR1 and CDR2: SNHLY, FYNNEI. The CDR3 bases are TGTGCCAGCACTTTCAGTGGAAACGAGCAGTACTTC. Translated, it gives CASTFSGNEQYF. Supplemented by reference TRBV2 and TRBJ2-7, the full variable domain reads EPEVTQTPSHQVTQMGQEVILRCVPISNHLYFYWYRQILGQKVEFLVSFYNNEISEKSEIFDDQFSVERPDGSNFTLKIRSTKLEDSAMYFCASTFSGNEQYFGPGTRLTVT.

The CDR3 DNA reads as TGTGCCAGTTTAGGGGCTCGGGAGACCCAGTACTTC. It is translated as CASLGARETQYF. V is TRBV25-1 and J is TRBJ2-5, with TRBD1 as a possible D gene (5 bases). From germline, CDR1 is MGHDK and CDR2 SYGVNS. Trimming pared 9 bases from V and 5 bases from J, leaving 13 bases between. The CDR3 has 12 residues.

The chain couples TRBV20-1 to TRBJ2-3, with 10 bases that match TRBD1. This CDR3 region has 14 residues. The germline CDR1 and CDR2 sequences are DFQATT and SNEGSKA (reference sequence). After removal of 6 bases from V and 7 bases from J, the junction contained 10 bases not matched to a gene. The CDR3 spells CSAFSRDRGYTQYF. CDR3 bases: TGCAGTGCGTTTAGCCGGGACAGGGGATATACGCAGTATTTT.

The V and J genes are TRBV5-6 and TRBJ2-1, with no clear D. CDR3 length equals 11 residues. Trimming removed 4 bases from V and 10 bases from J, with 9 bases in between. CDR1 is SGHDT and CDR2 is YYEEEE in the germline V gene. In DNA form, the CDR3 reads TGTGCCAGCAGCCACCCGACAGAGCAGTTCTTC. Translation: CASSHPTEQFF.

This clonotype was found a few times. The V and J genes are TRBV4-3 and TRBJ1-1; the match to TRBD1 covers 7 bases. V lost 0 bases to trimming and J lost 0 bases; unmatched junction nucleotides: 4. Germline values: CDR1 LGHNA, CDR2 YSLEER. The CDR3 sequence is 16 residues long. The CDR3 DNA sequence: TGCGCCAGCAGCCAAGATCGGACAGGCATGAACACTGAAGCTTTCTTT. Translating gives CASSQDRTGMNTEAFF.

The gene calls are TRBV15 and TRBJ1-2; TRBD1 aligns across 8 bases. The CDR3 has 16 amino acids. V lost 5 bases, J lost 3 bases, and 11 bases stayed unmatched. The germline V gene has CDR1 LNHNV and CDR2 YYDKDF (reference sequence). This CDR3 is CATSGWVMDRDYGYTF. CDR3 coding DNA: TGTGCCACCAGCGGGTGGGTTATGGACAGGGACTATGGCTACACCTTC.

This clonotype came up a few times. CDR3: CASTSGGDTQYF. The CDR3 DNA is TGTGCCAGCACTAGCGGGGGAGATACGCAGTATTTT. The gene calls are TRBV27 and TRBJ2-3, with 10 nucleotides matching TRBD2. The CDR3 consists of 12 residues. The ends lost 7 bases at V and 5 bases at J; junction bases unmatched: 0. Germline CDR1 and CDR2: MNHEY and SMNVEV (reference sequence).

The chain uses TRBV6-4 and TRBJ1-1; D remains ambiguous. The V end was cut by 2 bases, the J end by 1 base, with 8 bases between. Per germline, CDR1 MRHNA and CDR2 SNTAGT. The CDR3 loop spans 14 amino acids. Here the CDR3 DNA reads TGTGCCAGCAGTGACGTTGACGGGAACACTGAAGCTTTCTTT. The encoded protein is CASSDVDGNTEAFF.

V is TRBV6-5 and J is TRBJ1-6; D gene uncertain. The V gene lost 5 bases and the J gene lost 10 bases, with 12 bases spanning the gap. This CDR3 is built from 13 residues. The germline V gene has CDR1 MNHEY and CDR2 SVGAGI. The CDR3 region has the DNA TGTGCCAGCAGTGAGATACAGAAATCACCCCTCCACTTT. Residues: CASSEIQKSPLHF.

The chain has TRBV12-5 and TRBJ2-3; D not resolved. V was trimmed by 1 base and J by 4 bases, leaving 15 bases between them. This CDR3 spans 16 amino acids. Looked up from germline, CDR1 is LGHNT and CDR2 is FRNRAP. In DNA, the CDR3 is TGTGCTAGTGGTTTGGATTCGGTAGAGTATCCAGATACGCAGTATTTT. Protein product: CASGLDSVEYPDTQYF.

As to this clonotype: This may be a read error: a much more frequent sequence differs by one nucleotide. The V and J genes are TRBV7-2 and TRBJ2-3, with 9 bases matching TRBD2. Germline V CDR1 and CDR2: SGHTA, FQGNSA. The junction had 8 bases not matched to a gene; V was cut back by 3 bases and J by 1 base. CDR3 length equals 17 residues. The CDR3 reads CASSLLGRTSGTDTQYF. The DNA of the CDR3 is TGTGCCAGCAGCTTGTTGGGCCGGACTAGCGGCACAGATACGCAGTATTTT.

The chain recombines TRBV9 with TRBJ2-5; the D gene is possibly TRBD2 (6 bases). Trimming left V 4 bases short and J 5 bases short, with 18 bases between. From germline, CDR1 is SGDLS and CDR2 YYNGEE. This CDR3 comprises 15 residues. CDR3 protein: CASSPSATSRETQYF. The CDR3 nucleotides are TGTGCCAGCAGCCCAAGCGCGACTAGTCGGGAGACCCAGTACTTC.

A few counts support this clonotype. The V gene is TRBV6-2 or TRBV6-3, the J gene TRBJ2-5, with a weak D call TRBD2 (6 bases). The V end was cut by 8 bases, the J end by 2 bases, with 12 bases between. The CDR3 runs 13 residues. Germline V gene data show CDR1 as MNHEY and CDR2 as SVGEGT. The CDR3: CASLNGRQETQYF. The CDR3 nucleotides read TGTGCCAGCCTGAACGGGAGACAAGAGACCCAGTACTTC.

This chain links TRBV6-2 or TRBV6-3 with TRBJ2-2; D tentatively reads TRBD1 or TRBD2 (5 bases each). V lost 6 bases, J lost 3 bases, and 14 bases lay in between. The CDR3 is 15 residues long. Germline V CDR1 and CDR2: MNHEY, SVGEGT. The CDR3 DNA follows: TGTGCCAGCAGCCAGGGACCCCAGGACACCGGGGAGCTGTTTTTT. Translation gives CASSQGPQDTGELFF.

The V gene is TRBV10-3, the J gene TRBJ2-7, with 7 bases identical to TRBD1. Trimming cost V 7 bases and J 1 base; bases outside gene matches: 4. The CDR3 covers 13 residues. Germline V gene lookup returns CDR1 ENHRY and CDR2 SYGVKD. CDR3 in amino acids: CAINDRESYEQYF. The CDR3 DNA is TGTGCCATCAATGACAGGGAATCCTACGAGCAGTACTTC.

In this sample, this clonotype turned up many times. V and J are TRBV7-6 and TRBJ1-2; a weak D match, TRBD1 (6 bases). This CDR3 comprises 15 residues. V lost 5 bases to trimming and J lost 0 bases, with 13 bases between them. Germline CDR1 is SGHVS and CDR2 is FNYEAQ. CDR3 residues: CASSRDNRANYGYTF. The CDR3 coding sequence is TGTGCCAGCAGCCGGGACAACCGAGCTAACTATGGCTACACCTTC.

This clonotype was counted only a few times. The V call is TRBV19, the J call TRBJ1-2; no reliable D call. The germline V gene has CDR1 LNHDA and CDR2 SQIVND (reference sequence). The CDR3 is made up of 15 amino acids. The V end lost 6 bases, the J end lost 6 bases, and 20 bases lay between the germline ends. This chain's CDR3 is CASSPPGVGINGYTF. As DNA, the CDR3 is TGTGCCAGTAGCCCGCCCGGGGTAGGGATCAATGGCTACACCTTC.

V usage is TRBV29-1 and J usage is TRBJ1-2; maybe TRBD1 (6 bases). The V end lost 2 bases, the J end lost 6 bases, and 16 bases lay between the germline ends. This CDR3 is built from 14 residues. Germline V gene sequence: CDR1 SQVTM, CDR2 ANQGSEA. CDR3 residues: CSVEQTRTADGYTF. Here the CDR3 DNA reads TGCAGCGTTGAACAAACTAGGACAGCGGATGGCTACACCTTC.

The chain joins TRBV6-2 or TRBV6-3 to TRBJ1-5; possibly TRBD1 for D (6 bases). The CDR3 runs 15 residues. Per germline, CDR1 MNHEY and CDR2 SVGEGT. Trimming cost V 6 bases and J 2 bases, with 14 bases left between them. CDR3 sequence: CASRLRGLGNQPQHF. CDR3 in DNA: TGTGCCAGCAGACTCCGGGGGCTAGGCAATCAGCCCCAGCATTTT.

The rearrangement links TRBV7-9 to TRBJ2-3; D is ambiguous. Germline CDR1 is SEHNR and CDR2 is FQNEAQ (reference sequence). The CDR3 runs 13 residues. Trimming took off 3 bases at V and 5 bases at J, with 9 bases between the two ends. The CDR3 bases are TGTGCCAGCAGCTTGGGTCCCGAAGATACGCAGTATTTT. It specifies CASSLGPEDTQYF.